This T cell receptor (beta chain) was sequenced for a study of T cell repertoires in cytomegalovirus infection. The sample holds many counts of this clonotype. This CDR3 has 15 amino acids. Germline-derived CDR1 and CDR2 are LNHDA and SQIVND (reference sequence). V was shortened by 8 bases and J by 2 bases, with 18 bases between the two germline ends. TCRdb reprocessed the reads with MiXCR, giving one entry per CDR3 protein. This table holds about 310,000 distinct CDR3 sequences, 15% to 20% found once. This receptor was obtained from a human donor in good health (CMV status not recorded). Some clones in this sample may be carry-over from other donors' samples. The material sequenced was PBMCs. This chain connects TRBV19 to TRBJ1-2; perhaps TRBD1 as D (5 bases). CDR3 DNA sequence: TGTGCCAGTGGACCCGGGGCAGCAAAAAACTATGGCTACACCTTC. Translating gives CASGPGAAKNYGYTF.